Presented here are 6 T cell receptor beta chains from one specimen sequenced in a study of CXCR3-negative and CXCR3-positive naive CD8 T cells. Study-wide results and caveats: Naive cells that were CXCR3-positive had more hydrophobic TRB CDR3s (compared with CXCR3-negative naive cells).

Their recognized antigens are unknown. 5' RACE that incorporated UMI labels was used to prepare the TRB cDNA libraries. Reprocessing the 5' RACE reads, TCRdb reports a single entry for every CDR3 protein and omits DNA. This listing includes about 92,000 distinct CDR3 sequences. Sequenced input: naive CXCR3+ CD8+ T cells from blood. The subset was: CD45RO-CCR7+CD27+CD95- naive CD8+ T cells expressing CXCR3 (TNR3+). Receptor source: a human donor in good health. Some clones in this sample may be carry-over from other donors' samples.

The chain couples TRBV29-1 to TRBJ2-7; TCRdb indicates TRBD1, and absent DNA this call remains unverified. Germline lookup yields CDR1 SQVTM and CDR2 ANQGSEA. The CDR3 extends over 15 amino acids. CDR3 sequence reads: CSVEEMARGEYEQYF.

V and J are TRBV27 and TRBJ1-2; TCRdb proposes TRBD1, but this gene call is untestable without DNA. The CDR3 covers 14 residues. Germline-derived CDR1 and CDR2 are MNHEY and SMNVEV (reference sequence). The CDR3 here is CASSLGGRTYGYTF.

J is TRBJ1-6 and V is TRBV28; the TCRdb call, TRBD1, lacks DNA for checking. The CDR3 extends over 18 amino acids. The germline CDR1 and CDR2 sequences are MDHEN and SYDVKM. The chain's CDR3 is CASSPLTNPSSYNSPLHF.

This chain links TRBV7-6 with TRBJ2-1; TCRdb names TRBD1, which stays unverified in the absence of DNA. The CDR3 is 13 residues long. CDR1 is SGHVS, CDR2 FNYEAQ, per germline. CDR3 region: CASSLVSGDEQFF.

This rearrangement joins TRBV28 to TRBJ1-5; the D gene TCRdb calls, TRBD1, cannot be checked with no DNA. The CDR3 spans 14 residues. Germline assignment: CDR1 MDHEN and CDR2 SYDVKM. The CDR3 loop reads CASSLQQGYQPQHF.

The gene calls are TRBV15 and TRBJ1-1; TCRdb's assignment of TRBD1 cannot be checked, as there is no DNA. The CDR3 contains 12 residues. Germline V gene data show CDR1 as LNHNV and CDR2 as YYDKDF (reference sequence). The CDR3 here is CATSSAEGKAFF.